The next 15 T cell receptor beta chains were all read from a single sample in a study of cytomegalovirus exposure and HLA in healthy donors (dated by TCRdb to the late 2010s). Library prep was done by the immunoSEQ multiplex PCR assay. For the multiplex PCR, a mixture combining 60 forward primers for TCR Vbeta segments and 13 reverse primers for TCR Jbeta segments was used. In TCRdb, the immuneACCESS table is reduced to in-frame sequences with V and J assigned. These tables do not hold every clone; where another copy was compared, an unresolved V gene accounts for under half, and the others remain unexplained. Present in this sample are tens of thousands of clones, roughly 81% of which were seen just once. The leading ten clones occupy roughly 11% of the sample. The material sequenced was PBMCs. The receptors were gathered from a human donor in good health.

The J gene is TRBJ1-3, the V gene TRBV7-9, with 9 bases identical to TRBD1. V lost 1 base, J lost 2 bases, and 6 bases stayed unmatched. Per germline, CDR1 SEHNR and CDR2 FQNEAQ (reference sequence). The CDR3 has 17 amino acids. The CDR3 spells CASSLVGQGPPGNTIYF. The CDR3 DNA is TGTGCCAGCAGCTTAGTGGGACAGGGACCCCCTGGAAACACCATATATTTT.

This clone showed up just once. The CDR3 DNA is TGTGCCAGCGCGGCCTTCGGGGGGCGCTCCTACGAGCAGTACTTC. Translation: CASAAFGGRSYEQYF. The V call is TRBV25-1, the J call TRBJ2-7; possible D gene TRBD2, 7 bases. Looked up from germline, CDR1 is MGHDK and CDR2 is SYGVNS. V lost 8 bases, J lost 0 bases, and 17 bases lay in between. The CDR3 sequence is 15 residues long.

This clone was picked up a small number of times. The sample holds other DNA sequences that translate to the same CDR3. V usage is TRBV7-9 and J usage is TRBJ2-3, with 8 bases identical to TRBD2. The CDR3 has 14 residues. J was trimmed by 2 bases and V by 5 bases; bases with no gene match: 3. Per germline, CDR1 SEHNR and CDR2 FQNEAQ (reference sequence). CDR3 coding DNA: TGTGCCAGCAGCACTAGCGGAAACACAGATACGCAGTATTTT. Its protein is CASSTSGNTDTQYF.

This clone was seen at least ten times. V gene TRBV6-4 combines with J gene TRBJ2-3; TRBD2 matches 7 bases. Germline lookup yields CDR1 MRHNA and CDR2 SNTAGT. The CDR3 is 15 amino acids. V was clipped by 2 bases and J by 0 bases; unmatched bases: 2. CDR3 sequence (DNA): TGTGCCAGCAGTGACGGGAGGGCTAGCACAGATACGCAGTATTTT. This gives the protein CASSDGRASTDTQYF.

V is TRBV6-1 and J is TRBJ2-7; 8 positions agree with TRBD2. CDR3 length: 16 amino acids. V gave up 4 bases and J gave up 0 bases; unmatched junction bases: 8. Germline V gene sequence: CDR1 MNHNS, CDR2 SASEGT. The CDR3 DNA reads TGTGCCAGCAGTGGCCGAATAGCGGGGTACTCCTACGAGCAGTACTTC. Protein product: CASSGRIAGYSYEQYF.

The CDR3 region is CAIRAEPSYGYTF. CDR3 in DNA: TGTGCCATCAGGGCTGAACCCTCCTATGGCTACACCTTC. The chain carries TRBV10-3 and TRBJ1-2; D uncertain. Looked up from germline, CDR1 is ENHRY and CDR2 is SYGVKD. Trimming removed 6 bases from V and 4 bases from J, with 12 bases in between. This CDR3 spans 13 amino acids.

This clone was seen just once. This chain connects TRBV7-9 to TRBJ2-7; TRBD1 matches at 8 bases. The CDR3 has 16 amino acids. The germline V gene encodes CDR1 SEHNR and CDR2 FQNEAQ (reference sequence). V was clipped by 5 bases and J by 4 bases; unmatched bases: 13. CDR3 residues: CASSLQAGQGFYEQYF. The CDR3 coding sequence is TGTGCCAGCAGCCTCCAGGCTGGACAGGGTTTTTACGAGCAGTACTTC.

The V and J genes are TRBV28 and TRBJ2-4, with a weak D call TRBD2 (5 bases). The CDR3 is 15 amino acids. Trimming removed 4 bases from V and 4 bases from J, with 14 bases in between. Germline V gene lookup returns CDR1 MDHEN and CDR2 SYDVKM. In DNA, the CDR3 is TGTGCCAGCAGTTCCCCCCGGGATGCTAAAAACATTCAGTACTTC. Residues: CASSSPRDAKNIQYF.

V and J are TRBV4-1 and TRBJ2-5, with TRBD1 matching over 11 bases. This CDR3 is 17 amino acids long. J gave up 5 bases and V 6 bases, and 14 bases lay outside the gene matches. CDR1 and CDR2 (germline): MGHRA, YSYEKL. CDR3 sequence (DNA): TGCGCCAGCAGTCGCACCGGGACAGGGGGGGACTCGGAGACCCAGTACTTC. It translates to CASSRTGTGGDSETQYF.

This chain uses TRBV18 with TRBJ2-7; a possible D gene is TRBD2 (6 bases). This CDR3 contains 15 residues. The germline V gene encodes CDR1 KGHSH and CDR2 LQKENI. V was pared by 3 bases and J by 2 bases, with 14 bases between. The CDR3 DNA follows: TGTGCCAGCTCACCGTCCTCCGGGGGTACCTACGAGCAGTACTTC. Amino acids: CASSPSSGGTYEQYF.

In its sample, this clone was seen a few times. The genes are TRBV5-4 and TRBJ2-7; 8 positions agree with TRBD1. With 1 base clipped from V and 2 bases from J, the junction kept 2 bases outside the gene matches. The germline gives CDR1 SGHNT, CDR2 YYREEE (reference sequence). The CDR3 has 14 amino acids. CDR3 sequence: CASSLKGQAYEQYF. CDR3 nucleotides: TGTGCCAGCAGCTTGAAGGGACAGGCCTACGAGCAGTACTTC.

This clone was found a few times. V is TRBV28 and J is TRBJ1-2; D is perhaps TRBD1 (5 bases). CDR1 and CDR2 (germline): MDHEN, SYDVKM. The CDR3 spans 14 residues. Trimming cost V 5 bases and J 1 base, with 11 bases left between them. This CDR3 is CASSPSGLNYGYTF. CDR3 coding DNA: TGTGCCAGCAGTCCCTCGGGACTTAACTATGGCTACACCTTC.

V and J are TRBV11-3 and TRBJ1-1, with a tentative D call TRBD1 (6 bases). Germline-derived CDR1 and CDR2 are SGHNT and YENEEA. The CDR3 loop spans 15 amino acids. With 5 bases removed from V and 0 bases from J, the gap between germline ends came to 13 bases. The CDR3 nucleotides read TGTGCCAGCAGCCCCAGGGGCAACCTGAACACTGAAGCTTTCTTT. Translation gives CASSPRGNLNTEAFF.

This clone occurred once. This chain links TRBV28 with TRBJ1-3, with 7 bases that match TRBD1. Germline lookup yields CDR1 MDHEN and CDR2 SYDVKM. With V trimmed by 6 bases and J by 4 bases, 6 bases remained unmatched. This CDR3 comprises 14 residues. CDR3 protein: CASRETGTGNTIYF. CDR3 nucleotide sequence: TGTGCCAGCAGAGAGACAGGGACGGGAAACACCATATATTTT.

The DNA of the CDR3 is TGTGCCAGCAGAAGTGGGACAGGGTCGACCGAGCAGTACTTC. Protein: CASRSGTGSTEQYF. The V call is TRBV6-6, the J call TRBJ2-7, with TRBD1 identical over 9 bases. This CDR3 comprises 14 residues. Germline values: CDR1 MNHNY, CDR2 SVGAGI (reference sequence). V shed 6 bases and J 6 bases; nucleotides not matched to a gene: 9.